A single T cell receptor (beta chain) is shown here with its context. The source of the sample is a study of blood T cell repertoires in COVID-19. Across the whole study: Sources were T cells, B-cell-depleted T cells, or PBMCs; the material itself was cDNA or gDNA.

This CDR3 spans 16 amino acids. Germline V gene data show CDR1 as MGHRA and CDR2 as YSYEKL. The V segment lost 4 bases and the J segment 7 bases; nucleotides outside the gene matches: 13. Authors' data handling: Reference gene primer amplification gave nucleated cell count estimates. Assay: immunoSEQ multiplex PCR; the TCRdb copy retains only in-frame clones and omits some. That table gives V, J and clone size, and the DNA gave D and trimming. The sample shows 93,000 or so clones, 75% to 90% of them seen only once. The sequenced sample consisted of peripheral blood. This chain joins TRBV4-1 and TRBJ1-2; TRBD1 agrees at 9 bases. The TCR sequence derives from a human donor in a cohort sampled during active or convalescent COVID-19. CDR3: CASSPGEGQGIGGYTF. The DNA for the CDR3 is TGCGCCAGCAGCCCCGGGGAGGGACAGGGAATAGGTGGCTACACCTTC.